The rows below give T cell receptor beta chains drawn from one sample of a study of Ad26.COV2.S vaccination and SARS-CoV-2 variants. The data were produced by immunoSEQ multiplex PCR, yet TCRdb's version contains in-frame clones alone and is incomplete. This sample has 300,000 to 400,000 clones, with around four fifths found just once. The sequencing here drew on peripheral blood, taken in a trial of Ad26.COV2.S vaccine versus placebo. These receptors all come from a person between 18 and 65 years old who received the Ad26.COV2.S COVID-19 vaccine or a placebo. Both conserved end residues are part of each CDR3.

v_gene	j_gene	CDR3aa
TRBV7-6	TRBJ2-5	CASSLEIAGLQETQYF
TRBV24-1	TRBJ1-2	CATSDRDRDYGYTF
TRBV6-5	TRBJ1-4	CASSYRAREEEKLFF
TRBV3-1/TRBV3-2	TRBJ1-1	CASRGQLNTEAFF
TRBV6-5	TRBJ1-2	CASSYEGVGYGYTF
TRBV5-1	TRBJ2-3	CASSLSGLISSLRTDTQYF
TRBV7-6	TRBJ2-3	CASSWGGTDTQYF
TRBV5-1	TRBJ2-2	CASSLEGLAGGTGELFF
TRBV5-1	TRBJ2-7	CASTPGGTREQYF
TRBV11-2	TRBJ2-7	CASSLISQPYEQYF
TRBV19	TRBJ2-5	CASSTGGFGIETQYF
TRBV7-9	TRBJ2-5	CASSLNLARQETQYF
TRBV18	TRBJ2-2	CASSRGEPGQAFTGELFF
TRBV9	TRBJ2-6	CASSPHNSGANVLTF
TRBV5-1	TRBJ2-5	CASSLDSAGETQYF
TRBV11-2	TRBJ2-5	CASSSIEGQLAETQYF
TRBV5-1	TRBJ2-3	CASSLANPTDTQYF
TRBV19	TRBJ1-2	CASSFATGSAGGYTF
TRBV9	TRBJ2-1	CASSARTSGDYNEQFF
TRBV5-6	TRBJ2-5	CASSSTRAPGETQYF
TRBV7-2	TRBJ1-3	CASSRGQGTGNTIYF
TRBV27	TRBJ2-7	CASSPGTRVYEQYF
TRBV27	TRBJ2-2	CASSFPFGELFF
TRBV7-2	TRBJ1-1	CASSLMQGSTEAFF
TRBV9	TRBJ2-7	CASSVADRPPYEQYF
TRBV3-1/TRBV3-2	TRBJ2-1	CASSQDSRYNEQFF
TRBV14	TRBJ1-2	CASSQDVGRARRSYTF
TRBV7-2	TRBJ2-7	CASSLGEAYEQYF
TRBV3-1/TRBV3-2	TRBJ2-1	CASSPRLYNEQFF
TRBV5-1	TRBJ2-5	CASSFGHGQETQYF
TRBV10-1	TRBJ2-3	CASSDIPVGTQYF
TRBV4-1	TRBJ1-2	CASSQGQFYGYTF
TRBV2	TRBJ1-4	CASRATGGAGSNEKLFF
TRBV10-3	TRBJ1-2	CAISGVLTNYGYTF
TRBV25-1	TRBJ2-1	CASSPRRGSSYNEQFF
TRBV10-2	TRBJ1-6	CASSETGQGYSPLHF
TRBV7-9	TRBJ2-1	CASSSNYEQFF
TRBV5-1	TRBJ2-5	CASSPGAVQETQYF
TRBV19	TRBJ1-5	CASGDRGIGQPQHF
TRBV5-1	TRBJ2-2	CASSLNLAGTTGELFF
TRBV19	TRBJ2-2	CASSTGRDTGELFF
TRBV2	TRBJ1-6	CASSQQGHGSPLHF
TRBV2	TRBJ2-3	CASSARLAGSSDTQYF
TRBV27	TRBJ2-1	CASSLSSVMYNEQFF
TRBV3-1/TRBV3-2	TRBJ1-3	CASSQGSFNTIYF
TRBV4-1	TRBJ2-3	CASSQEGSGGAVDTQYF
TRBV24-1	TRBJ1-3	CATSDRNQPNTIYF
TRBV5-5	TRBJ2-1	CASSSIAGVTVNNEQFF